This entry features one TCR beta chain sequence. What it binds is not known. The sample belongs to a study of graft-versus-host responses after intestinal transplantation. About the research overall: Every recipient had anti-thymocyte globulin induction and 2 to 4 years of tacrolimus plus steroids.

Clones were read by immunoSEQ multiplex PCR, and TCRdb kept only the in-frame ones, dropping some. The table includes over 120,000 clones, around nine tenths detected once. The CDR3 consists of 16 residues. The ends lost 1 base at V and 3 bases at J; junction bases unmatched: 7. CDR1 and CDR2 (germline): LNHDA, SQIVND (reference sequence). The receptor was isolated from a human donor who received an intestinal transplant. Sequencing used unstimulated CD4+ T cells sorted from spleen or lymph node cells, obtained before intestinal transplant. This chain joins TRBV19 and TRBJ1-2; 8 bases fit TRBD1. CDR3 in DNA: TGTGCCAGTAGTATAGTTGGACAGGGAAGAGACTATGGCTACACCTTC. Its translation is CASSIVGQGRDYGYTF.